One sample yielded the 21 T cell receptor beta chains listed below, sequenced in a study of blood T cell repertoires in COVID-19. Repertoires were generated with immunoSEQ multiplex PCR, while TCRdb's copy carries only in-frame clones and drops some. The table lists tens of thousands of clones, 78% of them singletons. Input material: peripheral blood. The receptors originated from a human donor in a cohort sampled during active COVID-19.

The gene calls are TRBV4-2 and TRBJ2-6, with D unclear. CDR3 length: 16 amino acids. Germline-derived CDR1 and CDR2 are LGHNA and YNFKEQ. Trimming shortened V by 4 bases and J by 0 bases, and 10 bases separated the two germline ends. This CDR3 is CASSRDISSGANVLTF. The CDR3 bases are TGTGCCAGCAGCCGAGACATTAGCTCTGGGGCCAACGTCCTGACTTTC.

The CDR3: CASTQYGQGNQPQHF. The CDR3 region has the DNA TGTGCCAGCACCCAGTACGGACAGGGTAATCAGCCCCAGCATTTT. The chain employs TRBV7-2 and TRBJ1-5, with TRBD1 matching 8 bases. This CDR3 is built from 15 residues. V was clipped by 7 bases and J by 4 bases; unmatched bases: 9. The germline V gene has CDR1 SGHTA and CDR2 FQGNSA.

This sequence joins TRBV19 and TRBJ2-3; D perhaps matches TRBD1 (5 bases). Germline V gives CDR1 LNHDA, CDR2 SQIVND (reference sequence). This CDR3 comprises 14 residues. V was cut by 5 bases and J by 0 bases, with 9 bases left in between. CDR3 region: CASSPQGSTDTQYF. In DNA, the CDR3 is TGTGCCAGTAGTCCTCAGGGTAGCACAGATACGCAGTATTTT.

The chain uses TRBV28 and TRBJ1-4, with D perhaps TRBD1 (6 bases). Germline V gives CDR1 MDHEN, CDR2 SYDVKM. With 2 bases removed from V and 0 bases from J, the gap between germline ends came to 10 bases. The CDR3 has 16 residues. The CDR3 region is CASSLGGGATNEKLFF. DNA for the CDR3: TGTGCCAGCAGTTTAGGGGGGGGCGCAACTAATGAAAAACTGTTTTTT.

This clone is a singleton in its sample. The gene calls are TRBV5-8 and TRBJ2-3; maybe TRBD1 (6 bases). Looked up from germline, CDR1 is SGHTS and CDR2 is YDEGEE. V shed 3 bases and J shed 0 bases, with 14 bases lying between them. This CDR3 comprises 16 residues. The CDR3 protein is CASSSGTIPSTDTQYF. The CDR3 bases are TGTGCCAGCAGCTCCGGGACAATCCCTAGCACAGATACGCAGTATTTT.

The rearrangement links TRBV6-2 or TRBV6-3 to TRBJ2-2; TRBD1 might be the D (6 bases). This CDR3 has 18 residues. Germline-derived CDR1 and CDR2 are MNHEY and SVGEGT. V lost 0 bases to trimming and J lost 0 bases, with 14 bases between them. The CDR3 DNA reads TGTGCCAGCAGTTACTCTCGGGACACCGATCCGAACACCGGGGAGCTGTTTTTT. It specifies CASSYSRDTDPNTGELFF.

This rearrangement joins TRBV2 to TRBJ1-2, with TRBD1 identical over 8 bases. The length of the CDR3 is 14 residues. Trimming removed 9 bases from V and 7 bases from J; junction bases left unmatched: 13. The germline CDR1 and CDR2 sequences are SNHLY and FYNNEI. CDR3 nucleotide sequence: TGTGCCAGTAGTCCCGGGACAGGTCCCAGTGGCTACACCTTC. Its protein is CASSPGTGPSGYTF. Filled out from reference TRBV2 and TRBJ1-2, the complete variable domain reads EPEVTQTPSHQVTQMGQEVILRCVPISNHLYFYWYRQILGQKVEFLVSFYNNEISEKSEIFDDQFSVERPDGSNFTLKIRSTKLEDSAMYFCASSPGTGPSGYTFGSGTRLTVV.

The chain recombines TRBV30 with TRBJ2-5; 7 bases line up with TRBD2. Germline V CDR1 and CDR2: GTSNPN, SVGIG (reference sequence). The ends lost 2 bases at V and 5 bases at J; junction bases unmatched: 8. This CDR3 has 14 residues. CDR3: CAWSNGAGEETQYF. Here the CDR3 DNA reads TGTGCCTGGAGTAACGGGGCGGGAGAGGAGACCCAGTACTTC. The full variable domain, its missing parts supplied by reference TRBV30 and TRBJ2-5, is SQTIHQWPATLVQPVGSPLSLECTVEGTSNPNLYWYRQAAGRGLQLLFYSVGIGQISSEVPQNLSASRPQDRQFILSSKKLLLSDSGFYLCAWSNGAGEETQYFGPGTRLLVL.

The genes are TRBV9 and TRBJ2-3, with 7 bases matching TRBD2. There are 16 residues in the CDR3. J gave up 0 bases and V 1 base, and 5 bases lay outside the gene matches. Germline values: CDR1 SGDLS, CDR2 YYNGEE. The CDR3 spells CASSVTGGGSTDTQYF. The CDR3, as DNA: TGTGCCAGCAGCGTAACAGGCGGGGGTAGCACAGATACGCAGTATTTT.

The rearrangement uses TRBV15 and TRBJ2-3; D is possibly TRBD2 (7 bases). CDR3 size: 15 residues. Germline assignment: CDR1 LNHNV and CDR2 YYDKDF (reference sequence). The germline V and J ends were trimmed by 1 base and 2 bases, with 10 bases remaining between them. The DNA for the CDR3 is TGTGCCACCAGCAGAGGGGAGGGGGACACAGATACGCAGTATTTT. As protein: CATSRGEGDTDTQYF.

The chain employs TRBV5-5 and TRBJ2-1; 8 positions agree with TRBD2. This CDR3 spans 13 amino acids. V shed 0 bases, J shed 7 bases, and the junction held 0 bases outside the gene matches. The V gene's germline CDR1 is SGHKS and CDR2 YYEKEE (reference sequence). This chain's CDR3 is CASSLGLANEQFF. The CDR3 DNA is TGTGCCAGCAGCTTGGGACTAGCGAATGAGCAGTTCTTC.

This chain links TRBV10-3 with TRBJ1-6; D may be TRBD1 (6 bases). The V gene's germline CDR1 is ENHRY and CDR2 SYGVKD. CDR3 size: 16 residues. Trimming pared 2 bases from V and 3 bases from J, leaving 11 bases between. CDR3 sequence (DNA): TGTGCCATCAGTGAGGGGGCAGGGGACTATAATTCACCCCTCCACTTT. This sequence encodes CAISEGAGDYNSPLHF.

There are a few counts of this clone. The CDR3 nucleotides read TGTGCCAGCACCTCGGGACAGGGAATAAGCAATCAGCCCCAGCATTTT. This codes for CASTSGQGISNQPQHF. The rearrangement uses TRBV6-6 and TRBJ1-5; TRBD1 matches at 9 bases. The CDR3 is 16 amino acids. V shed 7 bases and J 1 base; nucleotides not matched to a gene: 8. Looked up from germline, CDR1 is MNHNY and CDR2 is SVGAGI (reference sequence).

The J gene is TRBJ2-3, the V gene TRBV5-1, with 7 bases identical to TRBD1. The length of the CDR3 is 15 residues. Germline values: CDR1 SGHRS, CDR2 YFSETQ. Trimming at V came to 0 bases and at J to 3 bases, leaving 4 bases not matched to a gene. The CDR3 loop reads CASSLVVRGTDTQYF. CDR3 DNA: TGCGCCAGCAGCTTGGTTGTCAGGGGGACAGATACGCAGTATTTT. Full variable domain (rest looked up from reference TRBV5-1 and TRBJ2-3): KAGVTQTPRYLIKTRGQQVTLSCSPISGHRSVSWYQQTPGQGLQFLFEYFSETQRNKGNFPGRFSGRQFSNSRSEMNVSTLELGDSALYLCASSLVVRGTDTQYFGPGTRLTVL.

The chain has TRBV24-1 and TRBJ2-5; 11 nucleotides line up with TRBD2. The CDR3 has 17 amino acids. From germline, CDR1 is KGHDR and CDR2 SFDVKD. Losses at the gene ends were 2 bases for V and 5 bases for J; bases not matched to a gene: 9. CDR3 sequence reads: CATSDSRLAGSWETQYF. In DNA form, the CDR3 reads TGTGCCACCAGTGATTCCCGACTAGCGGGGTCGTGGGAGACCCAGTACTTC.

This clone is a singleton in its sample. This chain links TRBV29-1 with TRBJ2-1, with D maybe TRBD2 (6 bases). CDR1 is SQVTM and CDR2 is ANQGSEA in the germline V gene. Trimming cost V 3 bases and J 4 bases, with 7 bases left between them. This CDR3 region has 12 residues. The CDR3, as DNA: TGCAGCGTTGACCTAGCGTACAATGAGCAGTTCTTC. Amino acids: CSVDLAYNEQFF.

This clone was counted only a few times. The rearrangement uses TRBV5-1 and TRBJ1-1; D unclear. Trimming removed 1 base at V and 0 bases at J, with 16 bases between. Germline values: CDR1 SGHRS, CDR2 YFSETQ. This CDR3 has 17 residues. The CDR3 coding sequence is TGCGCCAGCAGCTTGTTAGGCGTGGGCAGTCTGAACACTGAAGCTTTCTTT. It yields the protein CASSLLGVGSLNTEAFF.

The chain couples TRBV7-9 to TRBJ2-2, with D unresolved. Trimming removed 2 bases from V and 5 bases from J, with 9 bases in between. The CDR3 spans 14 residues. Germline-derived CDR1 and CDR2 are SEHNR and FQNEAQ (reference sequence). The CDR3 DNA is TGTGCCAGCAGCTTATTCCAGAATACCGGGGAGCTGTTTTTT. Its protein product is CASSLFQNTGELFF.

The rearrangement joins TRBV29-1 to TRBJ1-2; D gene ambiguous. The germline V and J ends were trimmed by 7 bases and 0 bases, with 9 bases remaining between them. CDR1 is SQVTM and CDR2 is ANQGSEA in the germline V gene. The CDR3 is 12 amino acids. Here the CDR3 reads CSGGSSNYGYTF. In nucleotides, the CDR3 is TGCAGCGGAGGCAGTTCTAACTATGGCTACACCTTC.

Only a few counts were recorded for this clone. This chain connects TRBV11-2 to TRBJ2-5, with D possibly being TRBD1 (6 bases). The CDR3 totals 18 residues. Looked up from germline, CDR1 is SGHAT and CDR2 is FQNNGV. The germline V and J ends were trimmed by 5 bases and 0 bases, with 22 bases remaining between them. CDR3 sequence (DNA): TGTGCCAGCAGCGTGCGAGACAGGTTTTTTACCTACCAAGAGACCCAGTACTTC. As protein: CASSVRDRFFTYQETQYF.

The J gene is TRBJ2-7, the V gene TRBV28, with 9 bases matching TRBD1. V lost 3 bases and J lost 3; bases outside the gene matches: 3. The CDR3 extends over 14 amino acids. Germline lookup yields CDR1 MDHEN and CDR2 SYDVKM. CDR3 nucleotides: TGTGCCAGCAGTTTTGGGACAGGGAACTACGAGCAGTACTTC. Translation: CASSFGTGNYEQYF.